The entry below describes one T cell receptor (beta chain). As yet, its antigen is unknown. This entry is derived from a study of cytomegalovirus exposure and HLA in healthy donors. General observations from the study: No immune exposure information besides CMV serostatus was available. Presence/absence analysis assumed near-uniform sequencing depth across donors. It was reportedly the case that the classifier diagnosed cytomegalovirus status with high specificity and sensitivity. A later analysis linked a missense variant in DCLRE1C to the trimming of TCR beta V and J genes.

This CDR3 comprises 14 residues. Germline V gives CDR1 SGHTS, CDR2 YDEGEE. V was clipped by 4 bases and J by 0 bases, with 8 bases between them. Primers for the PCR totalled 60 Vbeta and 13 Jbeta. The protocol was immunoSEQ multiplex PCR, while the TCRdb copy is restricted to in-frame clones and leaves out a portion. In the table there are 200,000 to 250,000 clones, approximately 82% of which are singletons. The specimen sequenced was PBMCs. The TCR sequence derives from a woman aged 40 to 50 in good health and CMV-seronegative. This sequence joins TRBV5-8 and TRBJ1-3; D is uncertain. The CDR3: CASSLLSSGNTIYF. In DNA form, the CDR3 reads TGTGCCAGCAGCCTTCTGTCCTCTGGAAACACCATATATTTT.